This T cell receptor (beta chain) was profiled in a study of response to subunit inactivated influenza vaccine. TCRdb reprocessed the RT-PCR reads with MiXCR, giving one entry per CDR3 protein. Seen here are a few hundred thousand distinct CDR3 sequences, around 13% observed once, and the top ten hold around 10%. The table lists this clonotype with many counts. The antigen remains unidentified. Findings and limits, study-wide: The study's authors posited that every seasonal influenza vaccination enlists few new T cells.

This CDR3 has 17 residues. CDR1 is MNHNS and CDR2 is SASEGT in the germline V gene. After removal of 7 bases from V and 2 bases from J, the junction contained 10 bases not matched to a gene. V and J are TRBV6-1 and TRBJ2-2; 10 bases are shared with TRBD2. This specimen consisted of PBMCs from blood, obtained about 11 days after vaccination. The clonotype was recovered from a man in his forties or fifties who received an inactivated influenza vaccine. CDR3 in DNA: TGTGCCAGCACTCGATCCGGGACTAGCGTTAACACCGGGGAGCTGTTTTTT. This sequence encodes CASTRSGTSVNTGELFF.